A single T cell receptor beta chain is shown here with its context. Generated by immunoSEQ multiplex PCR, the TCRdb table keeps only in-frame clones and is missing some. The sample lists roughly 150,000 clones, more than 85% occurring once. The data are from a study of control samples from healthy donors and cancer patients. V gave up 0 bases and J gave up 3 bases, with 8 bases separating them. The CDR3 covers 13 residues. Germline loops: CDR1 GTSNPN, CDR2 SVGIG (reference sequence). The J gene is TRBJ1-1, the V gene TRBV30; D is unclear. The sequence came from a young man in good health. The specimen sequenced was blood. CDR3 in DNA: TGTGCCTGGAGTGTTGGTGGGGACACTGAAGCTTTCTTT. This encodes CAWSVGGDTEAFF.